A single sample is the source of the 25 T cell receptor beta chains below, sequenced in a study of T cell changes during pregnancy in multiple sclerosis. Sequencing used immunoSEQ multiplex PCR; TCRdb keeps in-frame clones, though not all of them. Of 47,000 or so clones listed, roughly 89% were seen once; the top ten hold around 5%. The sample was peripheral blood, taken after pregnancy. The receptors shown here come from a female donor in good health, enrolled as a control in a pregnancy study.

The chain uses TRBV4-3 and TRBJ1-5; maybe TRBD1 (5 bases). Germline V gene sequence: CDR1 LGHNA, CDR2 YSLEER. V lost 2 bases to trimming and J lost 5 bases, with 16 bases between them. CDR3 length: 16 amino acids. CDR3 loop: CASSQSAGEAYQPQHF. The CDR3 DNA reads as TGCGCCAGCAGCCAATCGGCGGGGGAGGCGTATCAGCCCCAGCATTTT.

The J gene is TRBJ2-7, the V gene TRBV7-3; 7 nucleotides line up with TRBD2. The V gene end was trimmed by 4 bases and the J gene end by 0 bases; junction bases not matched to a gene: 3. CDR3 length equals 14 residues. From germline, CDR1 is SGHTA and CDR2 FQGTGA. CDR3 nucleotides: TGTGCCAGCAGCTCTAGCGGTGGCTCCTACGAGCAGTACTTC. This translates into CASSSSGGSYEQYF.

V usage is TRBV5-1 and J usage is TRBJ1-2; 8 bases fit TRBD1. V trimming: 0 bases; J trimming: 0 bases; junction bases outside the gene matches: 7. In germline, CDR1 is SGHRS, CDR2 YFSETQ. CDR3 length equals 17 residues. This chain's CDR3 is CASSLATTGAANYGYTF. CDR3 DNA sequence: TGCGCCAGCAGCTTGGCTACGACAGGGGCCGCTAACTATGGCTACACCTTC.

This chain uses TRBV5-4 with TRBJ2-7; TRBD2 is a possible D gene (5 bases). This CDR3 region has 12 residues. Trimming stripped 4 bases from V and 7 bases from J, with 12 bases between. CDR1 and CDR2 from the germline V gene are SGHNT and YYREEE (reference sequence). The CDR3 spells CASSHSSGEQYF. DNA of the CDR3: TGTGCCAGCAGCCACAGCTCGGGAGAGCAGTACTTC.

The rearrangement uses TRBV4-1 and TRBJ2-7; tentatively, D is TRBD2 (6 bases). The CDR3 is made up of 14 amino acids. Germline lookup yields CDR1 MGHRA and CDR2 YSYEKL. V lost 3 bases and J lost 1, with 10 bases in between. The DNA for the CDR3 is TGCGCCAGCAGCCAGCGGGACGGGTCCTACGAGCAGTACTTC. Its protein is CASSQRDGSYEQYF.

The V call is TRBV14, the J call TRBJ1-2, with unresolved D. The V and J ends lost 4 bases and 7 bases respectively, with 10 bases between them. CDR1 is SGHDN and CDR2 is FVKESK in the germline V gene. The CDR3 runs to 12 residues. The CDR3 nucleotides are TGTGCCAGCAGCCCCGGTTCGGGTGGCTACACCTTC. Translating gives CASSPGSGGYTF.

The gene calls are TRBV10-3 and TRBJ2-7, with TRBD1 identical over 8 bases. There are 14 residues in the CDR3. Germline CDR1 and CDR2: ENHRY and SYGVKD. V was pared by 5 bases and J by 3 bases, with 6 bases of the junction left unmatched. In DNA, the CDR3 is TGTGCCATCAGTCGGACAGGGCGAGACTACGAGCAGTACTTC. Translated, it gives CAISRTGRDYEQYF.

The chain carries TRBV6-4 and TRBJ2-2; 8 positions match TRBD2. Germline lookup yields CDR1 MRHNA and CDR2 SNTAGT. This CDR3 region has 14 residues. The junction had 4 bases not matched to a gene; V was cut back by 4 bases and J by 6 bases. CDR3 protein: CASSGSGGAGELFF. The DNA for the CDR3 is TGTGCCAGCAGTGGAAGCGGGGGAGCCGGGGAGCTGTTTTTT.

This chain joins TRBV7-2 and TRBJ2-3; D is unresolved. Germline CDR1 and CDR2: SGHTA and FQGNSA. This CDR3 is 11 amino acids long. The V and J ends lost 5 bases and 10 bases respectively, with 10 bases between them. The CDR3 protein is CASSLSVAQYF. The DNA for the CDR3 is TGTGCCAGCAGCCTTTCCGTAGCGCAGTATTTT.

CDR3 amino acids: CASTRTGEYNQPQHF. For the CDR3, the DNA is TGTGCCAGTACCCGAACAGGGGAGTACAATCAGCCCCAGCATTTT. The chain recombines TRBV19 with TRBJ1-5; TRBD1 matches 7 bases. This CDR3 has 15 amino acids. Germline values: CDR1 LNHDA, CDR2 SQIVND (reference sequence). The trim removed 7 bases at V and 3 bases at J, leaving 9 bases unmatched.

The V call is TRBV9, the J call TRBJ2-1, with TRBD1 as a possible D gene (6 bases). This CDR3 contains 14 residues. Germline V gene lookup returns CDR1 SGDLS and CDR2 YYNGEE. V was cut by 4 bases and J by 8 bases, with 16 bases left in between. The CDR3 nucleotides are TGTGCCAGCAGCCCCGCGGACAGAGAGTATGAGCAGTTCTTC. It encodes CASSPADREYEQFF.

The chain uses TRBV10-3 and TRBJ1-5; D gene uncertain. The CDR3 covers 15 residues. Trimming pared 2 bases from V and 6 bases from J, leaving 14 bases between. Germline CDR1 reads ENHRY; CDR2 reads SYGVKD. The CDR3 loop is CAISERREGGQPQHF. The CDR3 region has the DNA TGTGCCATCAGTGAGAGGAGGGAGGGAGGTCAGCCCCAGCATTTT.

The count of this clone is one. The chain carries TRBV6-9 and TRBJ1-2; D ambiguous. Germline V lookup: CDR1 MNHGY, CDR2 SVAAGI. The ends were cut back, 2 bases at V and 0 bases at J, with 7 bases in the middle. The CDR3 runs to 14 residues. CDR3 sequence reads: CASSYPQANYGYTF. The CDR3 DNA follows: TGTGCCAGCAGTTATCCCCAGGCTAACTATGGCTACACCTTC.

The chain combines TRBV29-1 with TRBJ1-1; 7 bases agree with TRBD1. Per the germline V gene, CDR1 is SQVTM and CDR2 is ANQGSEA. This CDR3 is built from 15 residues. V lost 6 bases to trimming and J lost 2 bases; unmatched junction nucleotides: 12. The CDR3 loop is CSVGRRDRQNTEAFF. In DNA, the CDR3 is TGCAGCGTCGGGCGCCGGGACAGACAAAACACTGAAGCTTTCTTT.

This clone has a handful of counts. CDR3 in DNA: TGTGCCTGGAGGAGGACGAGACAGGGAAATTCACCCCTCCACTTT. Amino acids: CAWRRTRQGNSPLHF. The chain joins TRBV30 to TRBJ1-6, with 7 bases identical to TRBD1. CDR3 length equals 15 residues. Germline CDR1 GTSNPN, CDR2 SVGIG (reference sequence). J was trimmed by 7 bases and V by 3 bases; bases with no gene match: 9.

The chain couples TRBV9 to TRBJ2-5; 10 positions match TRBD1. The CDR3 spans 14 residues. Germline V gives CDR1 SGDLS, CDR2 YYNGEE. V dropped 3 bases and J dropped 2; count of bases not matched to a gene: 1. The CDR3 DNA is TGTGCCAGCAGCGCGGGACAGGGGCAAGAGACCCAGTACTTC. It codes for CASSAGQGQETQYF.

This chain joins TRBV6-6 and TRBJ2-5; D remains unclear. The V end lost 6 bases, the J end lost 2 bases, and 4 bases lay between the germline ends. The CDR3 contains 11 residues. The germline V gene has CDR1 MNHNY and CDR2 SVGAGI (reference sequence). CDR3 sequence (DNA): TGTGCCAGCAGCCCACAAGAGACCCAGTACTTC. Protein product: CASSPQETQYF.

V is TRBV5-1 and J is TRBJ2-1; the match to TRBD2 covers 10 bases. Germline CDR1 reads SGHRS; CDR2 reads YFSETQ. Unmatched junction bases numbered 3, after V lost 4 bases and J lost 5 bases. The CDR3 runs to 14 residues. CDR3 sequence: CASSLAGVNNEQFF. The CDR3 nucleotides read TGCGCCAGCAGCCTAGCGGGGGTAAACAATGAGCAGTTCTTC.

This chain links TRBV2 with TRBJ1-2, with 7 nucleotides matching TRBD1. The germline V gene has CDR1 SNHLY and CDR2 FYNNEI. With V trimmed by 6 bases and J by 7 bases, 5 bases remained unmatched. This CDR3 spans 12 amino acids. Here the CDR3 reads CASSQGVVGYTF. CDR3 nucleotides: TGTGCCAGCAGCCAGGGGGTGGTTGGCTACACCTTC.

The chain recombines TRBV6-4 with TRBJ2-1; 9 bases agree with TRBD2. Trimming took 0 bases from V and 7 from J; bases not matched to a gene: 7. CDR3 length equals 16 residues. CDR1 is MRHNA, CDR2 SNTAGT, per germline. The CDR3 here is CASSDSTSGGGNEQFF. In nucleotides, the CDR3 is TGTGCCAGCAGTGACTCGACTAGCGGAGGGGGAAATGAGCAGTTCTTC.

This clone occurred once. The rearrangement joins TRBV27 to TRBJ1-1; 7 nucleotides match TRBD1. CDR1 MNHEY and CDR2 SMNVEV come from the germline V gene (reference sequence). The V segment lost 2 bases and the J segment 3 bases; nucleotides outside the gene matches: 3. There are 14 residues in the CDR3. The CDR3 spells CASSLGQVHTEAFF. In nucleotides, the CDR3 is TGTGCCAGCAGTTTAGGACAGGTACACACTGAAGCTTTCTTT.

The genes are TRBV14 and TRBJ1-2; no reliable D call. This CDR3 is built from 13 residues. From germline, CDR1 is SGHDN and CDR2 FVKESK. V lost 3 bases to trimming and J lost 3 bases, with 8 bases between them. CDR3: CASSQGTYYGYTF. The CDR3 region has the DNA TGTGCCAGCAGCCAGGGCACCTACTATGGCTACACCTTC.

CDR3 nucleotide sequence: TGCGCCAGCAGCCTCGAGAAGACCCAGTACTTC. Encoded protein: CASSLEKTQYF. This chain joins TRBV5-1 and TRBJ2-5; D gene unclear. CDR1 and CDR2 (germline): SGHRS, YFSETQ. CDR3 size: 11 residues. V lost 4 bases and J lost 6, with 7 bases in between.

There are a few counts of this clone. This sequence joins TRBV19 and TRBJ1-5, with 7 nucleotides matching TRBD1. Germline trimming cut 6 bases from V and 11 bases from J; bases unmatched to any gene: 13. Germline values: CDR1 LNHDA, CDR2 SQIVND (reference sequence). The CDR3 totals 14 residues. The CDR3 DNA reads TGTGCCAGTAGCCAGACAGGGACGGTAGAGACCCAGCATTTT. Translated: CASSQTGTVETQHF.

This clone appeared once. This chain uses TRBV28 with TRBJ2-6; tentatively, D is TRBD1 (6 bases). This CDR3 has 19 residues. V was pared by 5 bases and J by 0 bases, with 20 bases between. CDR1 and CDR2 from the germline V gene are MDHEN and SYDVKM. This CDR3 is CASSLPRGRGSSGANVLTF. The CDR3, as DNA: TGTGCCAGCAGTCTCCCTCGGGGCAGGGGTTCCTCTGGGGCCAACGTCCTGACTTTC.